This T cell receptor (beta chain) is from a study of T cells in women clearing cervical HPV infection. The V gene's germline CDR1 is SNHLY and CDR2 FYNNEI. Trimming took 5 bases from V and 5 from J, leaving 9 bases between them. CDR3 size: 12 residues. Comments on this clone: Antigen unknown. The DNA ends 3 residues before the CDR3 does, and the rest of the CDR3 is filled in from the germline J gene.

General study findings and limits: T-cell numbers per sample were unknown and may explain richness differences. CIN3+ cases had significantly higher TCR richness than controls; evenness did not differ.

HPV was found by MY09/MY11 PCR and dot-blot genotyping. Data came from immunoSEQ multiplex PCR; TCRdb stores just in-frame clones and leaves some out. The sample's table shows about 48,000 clones. Sequenced input: blood buffy coat. This chain joins TRBV2 and TRBJ1-1; perhaps TRBD1 as D (5 bases). The source of this sequence is a woman between 18 and 70 years old with a cervical HPV16 infection that either progressed to CIN3+ or cleared (not recorded which). The part of the CDR3 DNA that was read is TGTGCCAGCAGTAGGGGTGGGACTGAA. Amino acids: CASSRGGTE. The full-length CDR3 reads as CASSRGGTEAFF.